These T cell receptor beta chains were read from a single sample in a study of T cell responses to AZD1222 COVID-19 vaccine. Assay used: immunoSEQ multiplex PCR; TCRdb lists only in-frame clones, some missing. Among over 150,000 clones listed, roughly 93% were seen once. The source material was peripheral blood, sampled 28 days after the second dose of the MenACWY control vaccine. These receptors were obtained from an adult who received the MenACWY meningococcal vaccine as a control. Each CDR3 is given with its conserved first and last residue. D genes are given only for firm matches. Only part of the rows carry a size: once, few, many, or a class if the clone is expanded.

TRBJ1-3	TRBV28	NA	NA	TGTGCCAGCAGTTCGGGGGCCCTCTCTGGAAACACCATATATTTT	CASSSGALSGNTIYF
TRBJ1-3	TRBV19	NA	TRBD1	TGTGCCAGTAGTAGTCGGGACAGAACTTTCTCTGGAAACACCATATATTTT	CASSSRDRTFSGNTIYF
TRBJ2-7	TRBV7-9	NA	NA	TGTGCCAGCAGCTTTTCCGTGCGGGGTCCGACCAACGAGCAGTACTTC	CASSFSVRGPTNEQYF
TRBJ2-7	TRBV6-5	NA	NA	TGTGCCAGTGGGAGCTCCTACGAGCAGTACTTC	CASGSSYEQYF
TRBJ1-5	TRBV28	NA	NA	TGTGCCAGCAGTACCGCAGGGGCGGGCAATCAGCCCCAGCATTTT	CASSTAGAGNQPQHF
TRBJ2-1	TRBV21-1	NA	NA	TGTGCCAGCAGGAGAGCGGGACGGGAGGAGCAGTTCTTC	CASRRAGREEQFF
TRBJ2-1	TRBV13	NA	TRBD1	TGTGCCAGCAGTCATGGGACAGGGATAACCTACAATGAGCAGTTCTTC	CASSHGTGITYNEQFF
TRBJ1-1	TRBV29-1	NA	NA	TGCAGCGTTGAGAGCATATTGGGGGCTTTCTTT	CSVESILGAFF
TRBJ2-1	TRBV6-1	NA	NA	TGTGCCAGCAGTGAAGCCAGGACCCACAATGAGCAGTTCTTC	CASSEARTHNEQFF
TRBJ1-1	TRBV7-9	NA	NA	TGTGCCAGCAGCGGAAACGACAGGCGGAACACTGAAGCTTTCTTT	CASSGNDRRNTEAFF
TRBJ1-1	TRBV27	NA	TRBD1	TGTGCCAGCAGTTCGGGACAGCTTATGGGCACTGAAGCTTTCTTT	CASSSGQLMGTEAFF
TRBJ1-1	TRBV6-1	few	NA	TGTGCCAGCAGTGAAAAGACAAGCTACACTGAAGCTTTCTTT	CASSEKTSYTEAFF
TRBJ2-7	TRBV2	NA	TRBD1	TGTGCCAGCTCCGACAGGGGGACAGATCCCTACGAGCAGTACTTC	CASSDRGTDPYEQYF
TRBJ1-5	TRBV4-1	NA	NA	TGCGCCAGCAGCCAACCTGGGCGGGGGGCGCGCAATCAGCCCCAGCATTTT	CASSQPGRGARNQPQHF
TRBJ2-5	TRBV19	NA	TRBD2	TGTGCCAGTAGTTCTCGAGGAGCGGGGGCAAGGGAGACCCAGTACTTC	CASSSRGAGARETQYF
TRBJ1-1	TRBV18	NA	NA	TGTGCCAGCTCCCCCGTTCCGAACACTGAAGCTTTCTTT	CASSPVPNTEAFF
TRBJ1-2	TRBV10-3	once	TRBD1	TGTGCCATCAGTGAGTCTGGACAGGGGCAAATTTTATGGGGCCCTAACTATGGCTACACCTTC	CAISESGQGQILWGPNYGYTF
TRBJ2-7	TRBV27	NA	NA	TGTGCCAGCAGTTTAGTATCGAGCTCCTACGAGCAGTACTTC	CASSLVSSSYEQYF
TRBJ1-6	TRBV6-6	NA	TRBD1	TGTGCCAGCTCCCCCGACAGGGCTAATTCACCCCTCCACTTT	CASSPDRANSPLHF
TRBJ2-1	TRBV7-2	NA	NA	TGTGCCAGCAGCTTAGCGTCAGGGGGGCCCTACAATGAGCAGTTCTTC	CASSLASGGPYNEQFF
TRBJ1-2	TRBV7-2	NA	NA	TGTGCCAGCAGCTTAGCGGGGAGGGGTTATGGCTACACCTTC	CASSLAGRGYGYTF
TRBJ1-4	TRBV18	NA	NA	TGTGCCAGCTCACCACAGGGAAGGGGTGAAAAACTGTTTTTT	CASSPQGRGEKLFF
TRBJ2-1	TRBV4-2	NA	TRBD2	TGTGCCAGCAGCCAAGAGGGCCCGGGACTAGCGTTAAAACGGGATGAGCAGTTCTTC	CASSQEGPGLALKRDEQFF
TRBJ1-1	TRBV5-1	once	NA	TGCGCCAGCAGCTTAGACAGGAACACTGAAGCTTTCTTT	CASSLDRNTEAFF
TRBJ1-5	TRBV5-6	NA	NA	TGTGCCAGCAGTCGGGACCCCGAACCCGATCAGCCCCAGCATTTT	CASSRDPEPDQPQHF
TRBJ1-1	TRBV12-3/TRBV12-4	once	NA	TGTGCCAGCAGTTTAACGGGGAACACTGAAGCTTTCTTT	CASSLTGNTEAFF
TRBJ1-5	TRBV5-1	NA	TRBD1	TGCGCCAGCAGCCCGACAGGGGACAATCAGCCCCAGCATTTT	CASSPTGDNQPQHF
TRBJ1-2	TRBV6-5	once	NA	TGTGCCAGCAGTTACTCGACCCCCCGGGGCTACACCTTC	CASSYSTPRGYTF
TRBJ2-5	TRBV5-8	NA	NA	TGTGCCAGCAGCTACCTCACCGGACCGAGGAAAGAGACCCAGTACTTC	CASSYLTGPRKETQYF
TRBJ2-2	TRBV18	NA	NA	TGTGCCAGCTCACCTAACGACATCAGGGTGGGCACCGGGGAGCTGTTTTTT	CASSPNDIRVGTGELFF
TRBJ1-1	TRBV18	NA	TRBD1	TGTGCCAGCTCATCCGGATCGGGGACAGGTACTGAAGCTTTCTTT	CASSSGSGTGTEAFF
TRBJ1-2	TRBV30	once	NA	TGTGCCTGGAGTGTCTGGGGCAGGCCTAACTATGGCTACACCTTC	CAWSVWGRPNYGYTF
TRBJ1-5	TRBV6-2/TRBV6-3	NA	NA	TGTGCCAGCAGTTTCGGGGGGATAGGACAGCCCCAGCATTTT	CASSFGGIGQPQHF
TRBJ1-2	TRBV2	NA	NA	TGTGCCAGCATCCCTTCCGGGGGGTTCTATGGCTACACCTTC	CASIPSGGFYGYTF
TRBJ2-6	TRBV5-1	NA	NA	TGCGCCAGCAGCTCCCTCCTCGCAGGGTCTTCAGGGGCCAACGTCCTGACTTTC	CASSSLLAGSSGANVLTF
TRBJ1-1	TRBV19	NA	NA	TGTGCCAGTAGTCCACCGTTCGGTCAGCTGAACACTGAAGCTTTCTTT	CASSPPFGQLNTEAFF
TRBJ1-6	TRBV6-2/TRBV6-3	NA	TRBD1	TGTGCCAGCAGTCGGGACAGGTCGTCACCCCTCCACTTT	CASSRDRSSPLHF
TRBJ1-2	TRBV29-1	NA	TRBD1	TGCAGCGTAATCGGACAGGCTCTTAATGGCTACACCTTC	CSVIGQALNGYTF
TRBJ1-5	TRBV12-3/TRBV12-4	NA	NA	TGTGCCAGCAGTTCACGGACCGGAGGGCCCCAGCATTTT	CASSSRTGGPQHF
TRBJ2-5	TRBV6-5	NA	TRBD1	TGTGCCAGCAGTTACCGGGACAGGGAAACCCAGTACTTC	CASSYRDRETQYF
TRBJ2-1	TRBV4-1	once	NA	TGCGCCAGCAGCCAAGCGGGATACAATGAGCAGTTCTTC	CASSQAGYNEQFF
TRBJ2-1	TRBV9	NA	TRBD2	TGTGCCAGCAGCTCACAAGCGGGGGTTGGTAATGAGCAGTTCTTC	CASSSQAGVGNEQFF
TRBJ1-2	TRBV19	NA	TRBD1	TGTGCCAGTAGTGTCAGTACAGGGGTTGGCTACACCTTC	CASSVSTGVGYTF
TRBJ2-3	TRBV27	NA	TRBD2	TGTGCCAGCAGTGAGACTAGCGGGGGGGGATGGAGAACAGATACGCAGTATTTT	CASSETSGGGWRTDTQYF
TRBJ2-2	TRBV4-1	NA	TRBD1	TGCGCCAGCAGCCAGGGACAGGGTGGAGGCACCGGGGAGCTGTTTTTT	CASSQGQGGGTGELFF
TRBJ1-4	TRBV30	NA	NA	TGTGCCTGGAGTACTGGACAGTTGGGGGGTGAAAAACTGTTTTTT	CAWSTGQLGGEKLFF
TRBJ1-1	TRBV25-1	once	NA	TGTGCCAGCAGTGCGAACTGGTTGAACACTGAAGCTTTCTTT	CASSANWLNTEAFF
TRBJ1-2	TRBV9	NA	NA	TGTGCCAGCAGCTTACCGGGGGGTGGCTATGGCTACACCTTC	CASSLPGGGYGYTF
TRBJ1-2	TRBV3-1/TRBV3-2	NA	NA	TGTGCCAGCAGCCCTCTGACAGAAAACTATGGCTACACCTTC	CASSPLTENYGYTF
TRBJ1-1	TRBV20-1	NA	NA	TGCAGTGCTAGAGAAGGGACGGCGGCTTTCTTT	CSAREGTAAFF
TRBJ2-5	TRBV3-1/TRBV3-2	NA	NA	TGTGCCAGCAGCCTCCAAGAGACCCAGTACTTC	CASSLQETQYF
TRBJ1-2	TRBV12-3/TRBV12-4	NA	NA	TGTGCCAGCAGTTTACAGGGTGGCTATGGCTACACCTTC	CASSLQGGYGYTF